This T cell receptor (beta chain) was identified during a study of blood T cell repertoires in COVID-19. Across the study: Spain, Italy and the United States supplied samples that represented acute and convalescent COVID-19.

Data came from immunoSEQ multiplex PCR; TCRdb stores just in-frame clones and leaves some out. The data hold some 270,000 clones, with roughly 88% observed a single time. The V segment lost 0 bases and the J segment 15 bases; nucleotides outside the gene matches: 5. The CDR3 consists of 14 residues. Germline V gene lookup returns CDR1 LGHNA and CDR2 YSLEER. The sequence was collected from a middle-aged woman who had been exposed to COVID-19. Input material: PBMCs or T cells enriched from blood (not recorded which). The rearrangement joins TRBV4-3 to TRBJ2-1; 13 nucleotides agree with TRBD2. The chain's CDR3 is CASSQEWTSGGSFF. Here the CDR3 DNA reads TGCGCCAGCAGCCAAGAATGGACTAGCGGGGGATCGTTCTTC.